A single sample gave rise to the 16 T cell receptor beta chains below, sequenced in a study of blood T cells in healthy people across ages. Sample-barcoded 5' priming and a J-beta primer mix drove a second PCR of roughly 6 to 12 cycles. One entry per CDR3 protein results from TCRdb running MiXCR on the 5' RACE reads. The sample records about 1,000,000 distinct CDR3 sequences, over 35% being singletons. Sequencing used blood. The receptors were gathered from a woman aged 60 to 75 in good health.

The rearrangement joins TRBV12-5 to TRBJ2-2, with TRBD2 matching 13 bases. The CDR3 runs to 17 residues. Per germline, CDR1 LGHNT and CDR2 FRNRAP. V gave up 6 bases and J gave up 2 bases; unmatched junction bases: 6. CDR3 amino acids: CASGRRLAGGNTGELFF. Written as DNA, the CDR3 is TGTGCTAGTGGCCGCAGACTAGCGGGAGGAAACACCGGGGAGCTGTTTTTT.

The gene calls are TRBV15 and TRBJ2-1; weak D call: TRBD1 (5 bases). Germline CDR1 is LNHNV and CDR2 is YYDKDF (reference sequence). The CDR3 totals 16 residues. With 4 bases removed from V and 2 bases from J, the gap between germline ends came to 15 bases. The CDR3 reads CATSTLQGDAYNEQFF. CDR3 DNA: TGTGCCACCAGCACACTCCAGGGTGACGCCTACAATGAGCAGTTCTTC.

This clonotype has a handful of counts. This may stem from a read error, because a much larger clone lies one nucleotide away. The CDR3 sequence: CASTAGRGLNEQYF. The CDR3, as DNA: TGTGCCAGCACCGCGGGGAGGGGCCTCAATGAGCAGTACTTC. The chain is built from TRBV3-1 and TRBJ2-5; 7 nucleotides line up with TRBD2. Germline assignment: CDR1 LGHDT and CDR2 YNNKEL (reference sequence). The CDR3 runs to 14 residues. The J segment lost 11 bases and the V segment lost 7 bases, leaving 16 bases of the junction unmatched.

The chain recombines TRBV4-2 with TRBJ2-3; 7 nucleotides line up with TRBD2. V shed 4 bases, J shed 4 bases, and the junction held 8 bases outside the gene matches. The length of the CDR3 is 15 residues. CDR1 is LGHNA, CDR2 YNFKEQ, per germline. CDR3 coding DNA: TGTGCCAGCAGCCTCGGACGAGCGGGATCAGATACGCAGTATTTT. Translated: CASSLGRAGSDTQYF.

This chain's CDR3 is CSARKAGPSYEQYF. The CDR3 coding sequence is TGCAGTGCTAGGAAGGCGGGACCGTCCTACGAGCAGTACTTC. V and J are TRBV20-1 and TRBJ2-7, with D perhaps matching TRBD2 (6 bases). Looked up from germline, CDR1 is DFQATT and CDR2 is SNEGSKA (reference sequence). The V end was cut by 3 bases, the J end by 1 base, with 13 bases between. The CDR3 spans 14 residues.

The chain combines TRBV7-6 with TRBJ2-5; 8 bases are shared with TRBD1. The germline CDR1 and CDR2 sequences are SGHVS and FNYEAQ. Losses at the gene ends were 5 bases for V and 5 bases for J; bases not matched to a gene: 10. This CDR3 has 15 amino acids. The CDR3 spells CASSRGQGFMETQYF. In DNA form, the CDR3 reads TGTGCCAGCAGCCGAGGACAGGGTTTCATGGAGACCCAGTACTTC. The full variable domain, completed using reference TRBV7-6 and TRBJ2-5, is GAGVSQSPRYKVTKRGQDVALRCDPISGHVSLYWYRQALGQGPEFLTYFNYEAQQDKSGLPNDRFSAERPEGSISTLTIQRTEQRDSAMYRCASSRGQGFMETQYFGPGTRLLVL.

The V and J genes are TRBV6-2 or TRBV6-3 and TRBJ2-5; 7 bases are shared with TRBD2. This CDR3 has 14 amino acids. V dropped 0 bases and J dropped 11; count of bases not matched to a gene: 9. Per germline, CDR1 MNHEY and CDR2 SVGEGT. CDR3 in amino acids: CASSYSTSYSEQYF. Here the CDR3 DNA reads TGTGCCAGCAGTTACTCGACTAGCTATAGTGAGCAGTACTTC.

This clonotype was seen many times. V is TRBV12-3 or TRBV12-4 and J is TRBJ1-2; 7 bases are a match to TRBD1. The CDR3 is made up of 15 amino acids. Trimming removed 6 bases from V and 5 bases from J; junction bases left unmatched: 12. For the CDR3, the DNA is TGTGCCAGCAGCCACGGGGCAGGGGGAGTTTATGGCTACACCTTC. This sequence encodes CASSHGAGGVYGYTF.

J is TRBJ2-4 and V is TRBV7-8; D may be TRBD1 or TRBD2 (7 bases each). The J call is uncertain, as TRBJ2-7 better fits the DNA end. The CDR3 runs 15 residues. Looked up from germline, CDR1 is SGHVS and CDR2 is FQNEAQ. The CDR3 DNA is TGTGCCAGCAGCTTAGTTGTGACAGGGACTAACGAGCAGTACTTC. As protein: CASSLVVTGTNEQYF.

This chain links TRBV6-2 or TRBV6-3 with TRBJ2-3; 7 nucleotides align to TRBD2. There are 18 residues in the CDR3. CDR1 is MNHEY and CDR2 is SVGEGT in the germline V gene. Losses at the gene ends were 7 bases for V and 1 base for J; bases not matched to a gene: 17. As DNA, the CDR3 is TGTGCCAGCATCGACCCCCCGGGCGGGAGTGGGGGCACAGATACGCAGTATTTT. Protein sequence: CASIDPPGGSGGTDTQYF.

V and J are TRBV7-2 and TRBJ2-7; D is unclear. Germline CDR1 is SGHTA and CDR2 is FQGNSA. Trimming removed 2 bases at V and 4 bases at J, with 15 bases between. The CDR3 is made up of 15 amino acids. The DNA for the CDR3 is TGTGCCAGCAGCTTAACTGGGCCAGCCGCTTACGAGCAGTACTTC. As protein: CASSLTGPAAYEQYF.

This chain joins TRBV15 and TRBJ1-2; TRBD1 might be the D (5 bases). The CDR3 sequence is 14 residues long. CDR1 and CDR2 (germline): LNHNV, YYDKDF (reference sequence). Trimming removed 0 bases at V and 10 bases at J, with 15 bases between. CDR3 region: CATSRDWAGSYYTF. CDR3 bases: TGTGCCACCAGCAGAGATTGGGCAGGGAGCTACTACACCTTC.

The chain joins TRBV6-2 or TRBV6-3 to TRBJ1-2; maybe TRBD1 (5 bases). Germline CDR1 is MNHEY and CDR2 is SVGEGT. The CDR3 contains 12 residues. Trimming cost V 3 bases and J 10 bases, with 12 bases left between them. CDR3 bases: TGTGCCAGCAGTTATTCCGCCGGGACCTACACCTTC. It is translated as CASSYSAGTYTF.

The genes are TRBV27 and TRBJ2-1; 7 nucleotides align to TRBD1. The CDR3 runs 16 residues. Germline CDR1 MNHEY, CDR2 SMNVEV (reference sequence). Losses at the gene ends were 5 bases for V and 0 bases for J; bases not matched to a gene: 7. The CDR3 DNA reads TGTGCCAGCAGTACCCTGACAGGGAGCTCCTACAATGAGCAGTTCTTC. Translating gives CASSTLTGSSYNEQFF.

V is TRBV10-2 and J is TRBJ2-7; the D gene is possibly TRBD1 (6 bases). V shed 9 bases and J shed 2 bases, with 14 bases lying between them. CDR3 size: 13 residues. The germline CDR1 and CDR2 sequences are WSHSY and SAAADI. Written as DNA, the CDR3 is TGCGCCAGTCAACCAGGGGACGCCTACGAGCAGTACTTC. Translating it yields CASQPGDAYEQYF.

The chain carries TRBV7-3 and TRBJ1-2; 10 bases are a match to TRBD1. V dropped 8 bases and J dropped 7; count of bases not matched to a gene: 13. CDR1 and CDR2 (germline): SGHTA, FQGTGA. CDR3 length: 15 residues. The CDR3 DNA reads TGTGCCAGCGGCCCCCTTCCGGGACAGGGGCCTGGCTACACCTTC. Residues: CASGPLPGQGPGYTF.